The 28 T cell receptor beta chains given below trace back to one sample, sequenced in a study of long-term antiretroviral therapy in people with HIV. Sequencing relied on immunoSEQ assay v3.0, run at survey level. TCRdb keeps only in-frame clones here, not all; method: immunoSEQ multiplex PCR. The table has tens of thousands of clones, roughly 94% seen once. Sequencing was performed on unsorted PBMCs, taken 5.3 years after starting antiretroviral therapy. The receptors come from a man over 45 with HIV.

The chain uses TRBV6-5 and TRBJ2-3; D ambiguous. Germline assignment: CDR1 MNHEY and CDR2 SVGAGI. The V end lost 1 base, the J end lost 0 bases, and 5 bases lay between the germline ends. There are 14 residues in the CDR3. CDR3 coding DNA: TGTGCCAGCAGTTACTTCACTAGCACAGATACGCAGTATTTT. Amino acid sequence: CASSYFTSTDTQYF.

The chain recombines TRBV29-1 with TRBJ2-3; no clear D. The germline CDR1 and CDR2 sequences are SQVTM and ANQGSEA. The CDR3 runs to 12 residues. V was trimmed by 2 bases and J by 1 base, leaving 4 bases between them. CDR3 sequence reads: CSVEQGTDTQYF. The CDR3 DNA is TGCAGCGTTGAACAGGGCACAGATACGCAGTATTTT.

Note on this clone: The junction and the germline gene differ at one end; a read error may be behind it. V is TRBV5-1 and J is TRBJ2-6; D is undetermined. Germline V gene sequence: CDR1 SGHRS, CDR2 YFSETQ. The CDR3 consists of 15 residues. The CDR3 here is CASSPTGSGVNVLTF. The CDR3 coding sequence is TGCGCCAGCAGCCCGACGGGTTCTGGGGTCAACGTCCTGACTTTC.

The chain recombines TRBV7-2 with TRBJ2-3; no reliable D call. Germline V lookup: CDR1 SGHTA, CDR2 FQGNSA. The length of the CDR3 is 15 residues. V lost 2 bases, J lost 2 bases, and 11 bases lay in between. The CDR3 DNA reads as TGTGCCAGCAGCTTATCCCCTAGAAACACAGATACGCAGTATTTT. Translating it yields CASSLSPRNTDTQYF.

This sequence joins TRBV7-2 and TRBJ2-5, with TRBD2 identical over 10 bases. Germline V lookup: CDR1 SGHTA, CDR2 FQGNSA. V trimming: 0 bases; J trimming: 8 bases; junction bases outside the gene matches: 6. CDR3 size: 15 residues. CDR3 sequence reads: CASSLAGSGGTTQYF. In nucleotides, the CDR3 is TGTGCCAGCAGCTTAGCGGGTAGCGGGGGGACTACCCAGTACTTC.

The chain combines TRBV10-1 with TRBJ2-1; tentative D call: TRBD2 (5 bases). The CDR3 is made up of 15 amino acids. V lost 3 bases, J lost 4 bases, and 13 bases lay in between. The V gene's germline CDR1 is WNHNN and CDR2 SYGVQD (reference sequence). The CDR3 coding sequence is TGCGCCAGCAGTGAATCAGGACTCGATTACAATGAGCAGTTCTTC. This sequence encodes CASSESGLDYNEQFF.

The chain is built from TRBV5-1 and TRBJ1-1, with 11 positions matching TRBD1. Trimming cost V 2 bases and J 5 bases; bases outside gene matches: 5. The CDR3 covers 15 residues. Germline lookup yields CDR1 SGHRS and CDR2 YFSETQ. The CDR3 DNA sequence: TGCGCCAGCAGCTTAAGCGGGACAGGGGGGACTGAAGCTTTCTTT. Its translation: CASSLSGTGGTEAFF.

The chain is built from TRBV15 and TRBJ2-5; D possibly corresponds to TRBD1 (5 bases). The V end lost 0 bases, the J end lost 1 base, and 6 bases lay between the germline ends. The V gene's germline CDR1 is LNHNV and CDR2 YYDKDF (reference sequence). This CDR3 contains 14 residues. In DNA form, the CDR3 reads TGTGCCACCAGCAGAGAACAGGCCCAAGAGACCCAGTACTTC. Protein sequence: CATSREQAQETQYF.

This clone appeared a few times. The chain combines TRBV2 with TRBJ1-5, with 10 bases matching TRBD1. The V segment lost 5 bases and the J segment 7 bases; nucleotides outside the gene matches: 5. The CDR3 contains 14 residues. The germline CDR1 and CDR2 sequences are SNHLY and FYNNEI. The CDR3 protein is CASSLTGGVQPQHF. The DNA for the CDR3 is TGTGCCAGCAGTTTGACAGGGGGCGTGCAGCCCCAGCATTTT.

V and J are TRBV6-1 and TRBJ1-1; D may be TRBD1 (6 bases). This CDR3 contains 14 residues. Germline V gene data show CDR1 as MNHNS and CDR2 as SASEGT. The ends were cut back, 6 bases at V and 3 bases at J, with 14 bases in the middle. This chain's CDR3 is CASRKRGVDTEAFF. The CDR3 bases are TGTGCCAGCAGGAAGAGGGGGGTGGACACTGAAGCTTTCTTT.

This CDR3 reads CASSFPLAGLTDTQYF. CDR3 in DNA: TGTGCCAGCAGCTTTCCACTAGCGGGGCTCACAGATACGCAGTATTTT. V gene TRBV9 combines with J gene TRBJ2-3, with 10 bases aligning to TRBD2. Per germline, CDR1 SGDLS and CDR2 YYNGEE. V trimming: 4 bases; J trimming: 2 bases; junction bases outside the gene matches: 7. The CDR3 runs to 16 residues.

The chain has TRBV5-8 and TRBJ1-5; D gene ambiguous. CDR3 size: 11 residues. Germline V lookup: CDR1 SGHTS, CDR2 YDEGEE. The germline V and J ends were trimmed by 4 bases and 3 bases, with 2 bases remaining between them. The CDR3 sequence is CASSINQPQHF. DNA of the CDR3: TGTGCCAGCAGCATCAATCAGCCCCAGCATTTT.

The CDR3 loop is CASSRGADSNQPQHF. The CDR3 DNA follows: TGTGCCAGTAGTCGGGGGGCGGACAGCAATCAGCCCCAGCATTTT. The rearrangement joins TRBV19 to TRBJ1-5; possibly TRBD1 for D (6 bases). CDR1 and CDR2 from the germline V gene are LNHDA and SQIVND (reference sequence). The CDR3 sequence is 15 residues long. V lost 5 bases to trimming and J lost 1 base, with 12 bases between them.

This clone was observed a single time. The chain recombines TRBV4-1 with TRBJ1-1, with D uncertain. CDR3 length: 14 amino acids. The germline V gene encodes CDR1 MGHRA and CDR2 YSYEKL. V was shortened by 0 bases and J by 7 bases, with 12 bases between the two germline ends. As DNA, the CDR3 is TGCGCCAGCAGCCAAGATTTAACCGGAGATGAAGCTTTCTTT. Its translation is CASSQDLTGDEAFF.

This rearrangement joins TRBV7-9 to TRBJ1-2; TRBD1 aligns across 8 bases. The CDR3 runs 12 residues. Trimming took 5 bases from V and 9 from J; bases not matched to a gene: 5. CDR1 and CDR2 from the germline V gene are SEHNR and FQNEAQ (reference sequence). The CDR3 here is CASSPGQGSYTF. The CDR3 nucleotides are TGTGCCAGCAGCCCAGGACAGGGAAGCTACACCTTC.

In DNA, the CDR3 is TGCGCCAGCAGCTTTGACCTGGACGGCGAGCAGTACTTC. It codes for CASSFDLDGEQYF. V and J are TRBV5-1 and TRBJ2-7, with no clear D. Trimming cost V 2 bases and J 6 bases, with 12 bases left between them. This CDR3 is 13 amino acids long. CDR1 SGHRS and CDR2 YFSETQ come from the germline V gene.

The chain joins TRBV5-1 to TRBJ2-1; no clear D. With 3 bases removed from V and 5 bases from J, the gap between germline ends came to 12 bases. Per germline, CDR1 SGHRS and CDR2 YFSETQ. The CDR3 has 14 residues. CDR3 sequence: CASSSVNYHNEQFF. For the CDR3, the DNA is TGCGCCAGCAGCTCTGTGAACTACCACAATGAGCAGTTCTTC.

V usage is TRBV7-9 and J usage is TRBJ1-4; D may be TRBD1 (6 bases). Trimming cost V 6 bases and J 8 bases, with 16 bases left between them. Germline V gene sequence: CDR1 SEHNR, CDR2 FQNEAQ (reference sequence). The CDR3 contains 14 residues. Written as DNA, the CDR3 is TGTGCCAGCAGTTCGGGACACAATAAGGAAAAACTGTTTTTT. This sequence encodes CASSSGHNKEKLFF.

V usage is TRBV11-2 and J usage is TRBJ1-1; D possibly corresponds to TRBD1 (5 bases). Germline V gives CDR1 SGHAT, CDR2 FQNNGV. V dropped 4 bases and J dropped 8 bases, with 14 bases sitting between them. The CDR3 spans 13 residues. As DNA, the CDR3 is TGTGCCAGCAGCTCTACGGACATCCTCGAAGCTTTCTTT. Translated, it gives CASSSTDILEAFF.

This rearrangement joins TRBV9 to TRBJ1-4; 7 bases fit TRBD1. CDR3 length equals 15 residues. Germline CDR1 is SGDLS and CDR2 is YYNGEE. Losses at the gene ends were 4 bases for V and 5 bases for J; bases not matched to a gene: 8. This chain's CDR3 is CASSKLQGWNEKLFF. The CDR3 nucleotides are TGTGCCAGCAGCAAACTACAGGGGTGGAATGAAAAACTGTTTTTT.

This sequence joins TRBV5-4 and TRBJ2-2, with 10 bases fitting TRBD2. With 4 bases clipped from V and 2 bases from J, the junction kept 5 bases outside the gene matches. CDR1 is SGHNT and CDR2 is YYREEE in the germline V gene (reference sequence). The CDR3 length is 16 residues. CDR3 residues: CASSRGLAENTGELFF. DNA of the CDR3: TGTGCCAGCAGCCGTGGACTAGCGGAAAACACCGGGGAGCTGTTTTTT.

The gene calls are TRBV19 and TRBJ2-1; 10 bases fit TRBD1. Per the germline V gene, CDR1 is LNHDA and CDR2 is SQIVND (reference sequence). V gave up 4 bases and J gave up 8 bases; unmatched junction bases: 8. The CDR3 has 15 amino acids. The CDR3 coding sequence is TGTGCCAGTAGTACCGGGACAGGGGCGTTGTATGAGCAGTTCTTC. Translation gives CASSTGTGALYEQFF.

The chain uses TRBV18 and TRBJ1-1; D possibly corresponds to TRBD1 (5 bases). This CDR3 is built from 13 residues. Germline V gene lookup returns CDR1 KGHSH and CDR2 LQKENI. DNA of the CDR3: TGTGCGTGGGGGAGGGAGATGAACACTGAAGCTTTCTTT. Its protein product is CAWGREMNTEAFF. Drawing the rest from reference TRBV18 and TRBJ1-1, the complete variable domain is NAGVMQNPRHLVRRRGQEARLRCSPMKGHSHVYWYRQLPEEGLKFMVYLQKENIIDESGMPKERFSAEFPKEGPSILRIQQVVRGDSAAYFCAWGREMNTEAFFGQGTRLTVV.

The chain combines TRBV7-2 with TRBJ2-3; TRBD2 might be the D (6 bases). In germline, CDR1 is SGHTA, CDR2 FQGNSA. V lost 5 bases and J 6 bases, leaving 12 bases between the germline ends. The CDR3 has 13 residues. CDR3 residues: CASSGGTLDTQYF. CDR3 nucleotide sequence: TGTGCCAGCAGCGGCGGGACTCTCGATACGCAGTATTTT.

This clone was detected a few times. The J gene is TRBJ2-7, the V gene TRBV7-2; D gene unclear. Germline values: CDR1 SGHTA, CDR2 FQGNSA. Trimming took 5 bases from V and 0 from J, leaving 17 bases between them. CDR3 size: 16 residues. CDR3 loop: CASSRSPSPVSYEQYF. In DNA, the CDR3 is TGTGCCAGCAGCCGAAGCCCCAGCCCCGTCTCCTACGAGCAGTACTTC.

The chain has TRBV18 and TRBJ1-2; D might be TRBD1 (6 bases). In germline, CDR1 is KGHSH, CDR2 LQKENI. The CDR3 has 14 residues. Trimming took off 2 bases at V and 8 bases at J, with 15 bases between the two ends. The CDR3 sequence: CASSPGGAERGYTF. In DNA form, the CDR3 reads TGTGCCAGCTCACCAGGGGGGGCTGAGAGAGGCTACACCTTC.

The chain employs TRBV4-3 and TRBJ1-2, with D perhaps matching TRBD1 (6 bases). The CDR3 has 16 amino acids. Trimming pared 0 bases from V and 3 bases from J, leaving 14 bases between. Germline V lookup: CDR1 LGHNA, CDR2 YSLEER. The chain's CDR3 is CASSQDLASGDYGYTF. DNA of the CDR3: TGCGCCAGCAGCCAAGATTTGGCCTCAGGGGACTATGGCTACACCTTC.

This clone was observed a single time. The chain uses TRBV28 and TRBJ1-1; tentatively, D is TRBD1 (5 bases). The V gene lost 7 bases and the J gene lost 5 bases, with 17 bases spanning the gap. Per germline, CDR1 MDHEN and CDR2 SYDVKM. This CDR3 region has 14 residues. The CDR3 spells CASTLGRGGTEAFF. The CDR3 DNA reads as TGTGCCAGCACCCTTGGGAGGGGAGGAACTGAAGCTTTCTTT. Filled out from reference TRBV28 and TRBJ1-1, the complete variable domain reads DVKVTQSSRYLVKRTGEKVFLECVQDMDHENMFWYRQDPGLGLRLIYFSYDVKMKEKGDIPEGYSVSREKKERFSLILESASTNQTSMYLCASTLGRGGTEAFFGQGTRLTVV.